This T cell receptor (beta chain) was retrieved from a study of T-cell reconstitution after alpha-beta-depleted transplantation in children. The library targeted TCRbeta and was prepared with unique molecular identifiers. TCRdb re-analysed the PCR reads in MiXCR, keeping a single row per CDR3 protein. Here the sample spans about 200,000 distinct CDR3 sequences, under 8.5% being singletons. This clonotype was observed many times. Its antigen is still unknown. The trim removed 0 bases at V and 9 bases at J, leaving 5 bases unmatched. The CDR3 has 15 amino acids. Germline V CDR1 and CDR2: LNHNV, YYDKDF (reference sequence). Points from the study as a whole: As was reported, about two months after transplant, alpha-beta T cells came from several hundred expanded graft clones.

The J gene is TRBJ1-6, the V gene TRBV15; 7 positions agree with TRBD1. This receptor was taken from a boy younger than 10 with acute lymphoblastic leukemia, due to receive a stem cell transplant. The sequencing here drew on PBMCs, taken before TCRalphabeta/CD19-depleted stem cell transplant. The CDR3 DNA follows: TGTGCCACCAGCAGAGAGGCAGGGGGGATTTCACCCCTCCACTTT. Amino acids: CATSREAGGISPLHF.